This TCR beta chain emerged from a study of CD8+CD57+ T cells in acquired aplastic anemia. Findings of the study overall: Between the patient and control groups, CD8+ Simpson's diversity did not differ significantly.

Patients chosen for sequencing had shown CD8+CD57+ cell expansion by flow cytometry. Sampling of blood occurred while the patients had still received no therapy. TCR beta VDJ combinations and CDR3 sequences were profiled from genomic DNA. TCRdb itself ran the reads through MiXCR, one entry per CDR3 protein. The sample has around 180,000 distinct CDR3 sequences; roughly half are singletons. The CDR3 runs 18 residues. V shed 5 bases, J shed 5 bases, and the junction held 18 bases outside the gene matches. Germline values: CDR1 SGHTA, CDR2 FQGNSA. This clonotype has a count of ten or more. As yet, its antigen is unknown.

This chain uses TRBV7-2 with TRBJ1-5; 7 nucleotides align to TRBD1. The TCR was taken from a human donor with aplastic anemia. Sequences were obtained from sorted CD4+, CD8+, or CD8+CD57+ T cells (not recorded which) from PBMCs. CDR3 DNA sequence: TGTGCCAGCAGCCTTAGTCCCCCGGGACAGAGAAAAGATCAGCCCCAGCATTTT. It encodes CASSLSPPGQRKDQPQHF.